Sequencing of this T cell receptor (beta chain) was carried out in a study of beta chain features in type 1 diabetes. Overall study results and limits: Individuals with type 1 diabetes displayed fewer insertions and more deletions at VDJ junctions.

As concerns this clone: What it binds is not known.

The CDR3 spans 14 residues. The germline V gene encodes CDR1 SGHTA and CDR2 FQGNSA. Trimming left V 5 bases short and J 5 bases short, with 15 bases between. The investigators reverse transcribed all of the isolated RNA, so they sequenced expressed TCRB transcripts. Measured with immunoSEQ multiplex PCR; TCRdb has only the in-frame clones, and not every one. The sample comprises about 330,000 clones, approximately 10% of which are singletons, and about 0.014% rests with the top ten. A single heparinised draw of roughly 110 mL on average was taken per donor. Material: naive CD4+ T cells from blood. The TCR originated in a woman in her 30s in good health. V and J are TRBV7-2 and TRBJ2-5, with D possibly being TRBD2 (5 bases). This chain's CDR3 is CASSPYGGRETQYF. The CDR3 nucleotides read TGTGCCAGCAGCCCTTACGGAGGTCGGGAGACCCAGTACTTC. Full variable domain (remainder filled in from reference TRBV7-2 and TRBJ2-5): GAGVSQSPSNKVTEKGKDVELRCDPISGHTALYWYRQSLGQGLEFLIYFQGNSAPDKSGLPSDRFSAERTGGSVSTLTIQRTQQEDSAVYLCASSPYGGRETQYFGPGTRLLVL.